This entry describes one T cell receptor (beta chain). Its antigen remains unknown. The CDR3 length is 15 residues. Germline trimming cut 4 bases from V and 2 bases from J; bases unmatched to any gene: 6. Germline V lookup: CDR1 SGDLS, CDR2 YYNGEE. TCRdb's copy holds only in-frame clones and misses some; the assay was immunoSEQ multiplex PCR. Of fewer than 20,000 clones in the sample, about 82% are singletons; the top ten hold approximately 8.4%. The source of the sample is a study of T cell clonotyping in hematopoietic cell transplantation. About the study: Cytoreduction preceded collection of pretransplant recipient samples.

Findings and limits, study-wide: Broader posttransplant TCR repertoire diversity was predicted by graft donor and pretransplant recipient Inverse Simpson Index values. After transplant, recipient diversity fell while pathologically expanded clonotypes grew through day 180.

Time point defined: recipient sample about 28 days before transplant, after cytoreduction. Samples: about 28 days before transplant, then days 30, 100 and 180 after. The TCR comes from a man aged 50-59 years with acute myeloid leukemia. Some clones in this sample may be carry-over from other donors' samples. The starting material was peripheral blood mononuclear cells, obtained before stem cell transplant. The chain uses TRBV9 and TRBJ1-3, with 7 bases identical to TRBD1. The CDR3 here is CASSPTGAAGNTIYF. The CDR3 nucleotides read TGTGCCAGCAGCCCAACAGGGGCCGCTGGAAACACCATATATTTT.